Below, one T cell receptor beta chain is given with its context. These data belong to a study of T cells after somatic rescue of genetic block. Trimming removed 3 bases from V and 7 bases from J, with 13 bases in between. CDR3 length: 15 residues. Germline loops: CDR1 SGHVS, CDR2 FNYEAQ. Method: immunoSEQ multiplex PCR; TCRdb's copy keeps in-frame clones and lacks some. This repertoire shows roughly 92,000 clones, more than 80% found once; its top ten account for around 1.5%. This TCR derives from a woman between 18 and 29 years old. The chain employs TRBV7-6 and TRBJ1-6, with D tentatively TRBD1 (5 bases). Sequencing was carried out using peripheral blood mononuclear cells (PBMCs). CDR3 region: CASSLSRDGNSPLHF. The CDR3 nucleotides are TGTGCCAGCAGCTTGAGTCGGGACGGAAATTCACCCCTCCACTTT.